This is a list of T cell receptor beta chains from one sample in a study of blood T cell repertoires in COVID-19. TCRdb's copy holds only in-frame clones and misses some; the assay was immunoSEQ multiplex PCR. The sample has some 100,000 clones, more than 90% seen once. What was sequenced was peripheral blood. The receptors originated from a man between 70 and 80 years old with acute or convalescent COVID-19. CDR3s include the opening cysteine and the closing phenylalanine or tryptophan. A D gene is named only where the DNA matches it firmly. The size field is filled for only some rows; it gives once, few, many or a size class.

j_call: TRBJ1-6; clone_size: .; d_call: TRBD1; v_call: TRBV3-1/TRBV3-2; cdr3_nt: TGTGCCAGCAGCCAAGGTGGAGGGGGCGCTTTCTCACCCCTCCACTTT; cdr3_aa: CASSQGGGGAFSPLHF
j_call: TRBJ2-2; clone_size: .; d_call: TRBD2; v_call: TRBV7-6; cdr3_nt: TGTGCCAGCAGCTTAAGACTAGCGGGAGGGAGGTACACCGGGGAGCTGTTTTTT; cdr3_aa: CASSLRLAGGRYTGELFF
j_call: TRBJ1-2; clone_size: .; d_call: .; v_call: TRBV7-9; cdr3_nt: TGTGCCAGCAGCTTAATAGCCGACGCTAACTATGGCTACACCTTC; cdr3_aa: CASSLIADANYGYTF
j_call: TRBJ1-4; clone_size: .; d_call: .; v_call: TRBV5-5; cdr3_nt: TGTGCCAGCAGCTTGTTCTTTGAGGAAAAACTGTTTTTT; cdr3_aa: CASSLFFEEKLFF
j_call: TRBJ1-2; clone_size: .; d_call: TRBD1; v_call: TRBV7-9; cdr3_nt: TGTGCCAGTTCGCCCTCCGGGACAGACTACACCTTC; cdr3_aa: CASSPSGTDYTF
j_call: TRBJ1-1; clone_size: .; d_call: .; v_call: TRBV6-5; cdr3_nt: TGTGCCAGCAGCCCGTACGGGGGAAGTGGCACTGAAGCTTTCTTT; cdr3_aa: CASSPYGGSGTEAFF
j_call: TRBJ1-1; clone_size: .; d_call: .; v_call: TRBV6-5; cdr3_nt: TGTGCCAGCAGGACTCTGGGCACTGAAGCTTTCTTT; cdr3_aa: CASRTLGTEAFF
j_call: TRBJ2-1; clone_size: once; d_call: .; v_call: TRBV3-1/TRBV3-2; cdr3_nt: TGTGCCAGCAGCCAAGAGGGCCTAGGGAGCTCCTACAATGAGCAGTTCTTC; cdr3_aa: CASSQEGLGSSYNEQFF
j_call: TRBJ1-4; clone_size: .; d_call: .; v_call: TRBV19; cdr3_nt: TGTGCCAGTTCGATAGCACATGGTAATGAAAAACTGTTTTTT; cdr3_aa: CASSIAHGNEKLFF
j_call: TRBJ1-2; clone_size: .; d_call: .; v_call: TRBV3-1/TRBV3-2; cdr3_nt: TGTGCCAGCAGCCCTCCGAGGGAGGGCTATGGCTACACCTTC; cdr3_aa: CASSPPREGYGYTF
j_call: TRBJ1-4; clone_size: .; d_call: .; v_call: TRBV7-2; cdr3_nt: TGTGCCAGCAGCCGGGGGGGGAGTGGTGAAAAACTGTTTTTT; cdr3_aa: CASSRGGSGEKLFF
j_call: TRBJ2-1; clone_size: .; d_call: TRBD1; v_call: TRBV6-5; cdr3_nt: TGTGCCAGCAGAGGTCAACAGGGGGTCGTAAATGAGCAGTTCTTC; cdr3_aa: CASRGQQGVVNEQFF
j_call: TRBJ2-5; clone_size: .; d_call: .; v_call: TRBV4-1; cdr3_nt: TGCGCCAGCAGCCACCTCGGGAGCGGCAACAGGGAGACCCAGTACTTC; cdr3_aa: CASSHLGSGNRETQYF
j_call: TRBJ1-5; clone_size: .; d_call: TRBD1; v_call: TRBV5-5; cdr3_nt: TGTGCCAGCAGCGTCGGGACAGGGGGTAGTCAGCCCCAGCATTTT; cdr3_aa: CASSVGTGGSQPQHF
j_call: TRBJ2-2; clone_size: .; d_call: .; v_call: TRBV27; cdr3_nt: TGTGCCAGCAAAAAAGTCCGCGACACCGGGGAGCTGTTTTTT; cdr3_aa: CASKKVRDTGELFF
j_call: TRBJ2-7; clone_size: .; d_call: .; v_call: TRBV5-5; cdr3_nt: TGTGCCAGCAGCTTGGGCGGGGTTAGCTCCTACGAGCAGTACTTC; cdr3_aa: CASSLGGVSSYEQYF
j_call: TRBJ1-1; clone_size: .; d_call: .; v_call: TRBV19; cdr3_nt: TGTGCCAGTAGTCCCCGGACGGACTACACTGAAGCTTTCTTT; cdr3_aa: CASSPRTDYTEAFF
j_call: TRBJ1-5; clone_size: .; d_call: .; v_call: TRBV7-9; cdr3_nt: TGTGCCAGCAGCTTACAGAATAGCAATCAGCCCCAGCATTTT; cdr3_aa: CASSLQNSNQPQHF
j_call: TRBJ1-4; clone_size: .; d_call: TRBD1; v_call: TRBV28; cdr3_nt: TGTGCCAGCAGTTTACCGGGACAGGGGGAAGAAAAACTGTTTTTT; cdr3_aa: CASSLPGQGEEKLFF
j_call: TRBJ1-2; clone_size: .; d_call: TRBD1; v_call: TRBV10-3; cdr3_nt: TGTGCCATTGGGACAGGGGAACCATATGGCTACACCTTC; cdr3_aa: CAIGTGEPYGYTF
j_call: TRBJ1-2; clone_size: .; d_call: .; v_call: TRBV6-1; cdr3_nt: TGTGCCAGCAGTGAAAAAGGGGCCGGTAACTATGGCTACACCTTC; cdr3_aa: CASSEKGAGNYGYTF
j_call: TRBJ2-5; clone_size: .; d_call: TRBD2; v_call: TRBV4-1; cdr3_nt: TGCGCCAGCAGCCAAGAATTTTGGGGACTAGTGTACTTC; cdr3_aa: CASSQEFWGLVYF
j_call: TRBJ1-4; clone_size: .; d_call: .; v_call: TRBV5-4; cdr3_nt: TGTGCCAGCAGCTTAGGGGGGGCGGATGAAAAACTGTTTTTT; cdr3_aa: CASSLGGADEKLFF
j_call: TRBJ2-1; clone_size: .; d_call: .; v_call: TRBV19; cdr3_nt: TGTGCCAGTAGTCCGAGATCCAATGAGCAGTTCTTC; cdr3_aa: CASSPRSNEQFF